The 23 T cell receptor beta chains below all came from one sample that was sequenced in a study of cytomegalovirus exposure and HLA in healthy donors. Generated by immunoSEQ multiplex PCR, the TCRdb table keeps only in-frame clones and is missing some. The sample contains hundreds of thousands of clones, roughly 89% of which appear only once. Sequenced input: PBMCs. The receptors come from a woman younger than 30 in good health and CMV-seronegative.

The V call is TRBV15, the J call TRBJ1-1; 7 positions agree with TRBD1. J was trimmed by 3 bases and V by 0 bases; bases with no gene match: 13. This CDR3 region has 18 residues. CDR1 is LNHNV, CDR2 YYDKDF, per germline (reference sequence). CDR3 protein: CATSREELRKDRYTEAFF. CDR3 bases: TGTGCCACCAGCAGAGAGGAGCTTCGTAAGGACAGGTACACTGAAGCTTTCTTT.

The gene calls are TRBV7-9 and TRBJ2-7; weak D call: TRBD1 (5 bases). This CDR3 is built from 12 residues. Trimming removed 0 bases from V and 6 bases from J, with 6 bases in between. The germline gives CDR1 SEHNR, CDR2 FQNEAQ (reference sequence). CDR3 nucleotides: TGTGCCAGCAGCTTAGCGCAGGGCGAGCAGTACTTC. It codes for CASSLAQGEQYF.

This clone was counted once. The rearrangement joins TRBV14 to TRBJ2-1; 9 bases fit TRBD2. The V and J ends lost 5 bases and 10 bases, in that order; junction bases with no gene match: 18. The CDR3 is 17 residues long. The germline gives CDR1 SGHDN, CDR2 FVKESK. As DNA, the CDR3 is TGTGCCAGCAGCGCTCCGGGCGGTCTAGCGGGGTCGGAGGAGCAGTTCTTC. Translation gives CASSAPGGLAGSEEQFF. The entire variable domain, with the rest obtained from reference TRBV14 and TRBJ2-1, is as follows: EAGVTQFPSHSVIEKGQTVTLRCDPISGHDNLYWYRRVMGKEIKFLLHFVKESKQDESGMPNNRFLAERTGGTYSTLKVQPAELEDSGVYFCASSAPGGLAGSEEQFFGPGTRLTVL.

The chain employs TRBV28 and TRBJ1-2, with 8 bases lining up with TRBD1. Germline values: CDR1 MDHEN, CDR2 SYDVKM. J lost 8 bases, V lost 3 bases, and 8 bases had no gene match. The CDR3 is made up of 14 amino acids. The CDR3, as DNA: TGTGCCAGCAGTTTGCCCAGGGGGCCATCGGGCTACACCTTC. Protein product: CASSLPRGPSGYTF.

This clone was counted between two and nine times. The rearrangement uses TRBV27 and TRBJ1-2, with TRBD1 identical over 7 bases. V lost 5 bases and J lost 0; bases outside the gene matches: 9. The length of the CDR3 is 16 residues. Looked up from germline, CDR1 is MNHEY and CDR2 is SMNVEV (reference sequence). In DNA, the CDR3 is TGTGCCAGCAGTGGGATTCCAAGGGGGCCTAACTATGGCTACACCTTC. This gives the protein CASSGIPRGPNYGYTF.

The chain combines TRBV9 with TRBJ2-7, with TRBD2 matching 8 bases. Germline lookup yields CDR1 SGDLS and CDR2 YYNGEE. The CDR3 has 15 amino acids. The V and J ends lost 4 bases and 0 bases, in that order; junction bases with no gene match: 6. CDR3 in amino acids: CASSFLTSASYEQYF. The CDR3 nucleotides are TGTGCCAGCAGCTTCCTGACTAGCGCCTCCTACGAGCAGTACTTC.

This rearrangement joins TRBV30 to TRBJ2-5; TRBD2 is a possible D gene (6 bases). The germline gives CDR1 GTSNPN, CDR2 SVGIG (reference sequence). The CDR3 has 13 residues. Between the trimmed V and J ends, which lost 3 bases and 4 bases, there was a span of 12 bases. This CDR3 is CAWRELGGETQYF. Here the CDR3 DNA reads TGTGCCTGGAGAGAGCTGGGGGGAGAGACCCAGTACTTC.

The table lists this clone with a count of one. The V and J genes are TRBV11-2 and TRBJ2-7; 7 nucleotides align to TRBD2. The germline V gene has CDR1 SGHAT and CDR2 FQNNGV. The CDR3 sequence is 16 residues long. V gave up 1 base and J gave up 2 bases; unmatched junction bases: 8. The CDR3 nucleotides are TGTGCCAGCAGCTTAGCTCCAGCGGGGCTCACCTACGAGCAGTACTTC. Protein sequence: CASSLAPAGLTYEQYF.

This chain connects TRBV11-1 to TRBJ2-2; 9 bases fit TRBD2. V was clipped by 1 base and J by 0 bases; unmatched bases: 3. The CDR3 covers 17 residues. Germline lookup yields CDR1 SGHAT and CDR2 FQDESV (reference sequence). This chain's CDR3 is CASSLDSGRSNTGELFF. The CDR3 DNA is TGTGCCAGCAGCTTAGACAGCGGGAGGTCGAACACCGGGGAGCTGTTTTTT.

The genes are TRBV7-9 and TRBJ1-5, with D uncertain. This CDR3 has 13 amino acids. The V gene's germline CDR1 is SEHNR and CDR2 FQNEAQ (reference sequence). Between the trimmed V and J ends, which lost 0 bases and 9 bases, there was a span of 9 bases. The CDR3 DNA reads as TGTGCCAGCAGCTTAGCCGCGCGGGGGCCCCAGCATTTT. Translated, it gives CASSLAARGPQHF.

The chain couples TRBV6-1 to TRBJ1-2; the match to TRBD1 covers 9 bases. Germline CDR1 MNHNS, CDR2 SASEGT. V lost 8 bases, J lost 1 base, and 8 bases stayed unmatched. CDR3 length equals 15 residues. This CDR3 is CASHGQGTVNYGYTF. CDR3 coding DNA: TGTGCCAGCCACGGACAGGGGACAGTTAACTATGGCTACACCTTC.

The rearrangement links TRBV6-5 to TRBJ1-2; 10 bases agree with TRBD1. J lost 4 bases, V lost 7 bases, and 6 bases had no gene match. CDR3 size: 14 residues. Germline V gene sequence: CDR1 MNHEY, CDR2 SVGAGI. CDR3 in amino acids: CASTRDRGTYGYTF. Here the CDR3 DNA reads TGTGCCAGCACCAGGGACAGGGGTACCTATGGCTACACCTTC.

The rearrangement joins TRBV19 to TRBJ2-1, with 10 positions matching TRBD2. This CDR3 region has 18 residues. Trimming took 2 bases from V and 1 from J; bases not matched to a gene: 8. The germline gives CDR1 LNHDA, CDR2 SQIVND (reference sequence). This CDR3 reads CASSISPTSGVSYNEQFF. Here the CDR3 DNA reads TGTGCCAGTAGTATATCCCCAACTAGCGGGGTGTCCTACAATGAGCAGTTCTTC.

The chain couples TRBV19 to TRBJ2-7; 8 nucleotides match TRBD1. V was pared by 6 bases and J by 2 bases, with 6 bases of the junction left unmatched. The CDR3 is made up of 14 amino acids. Per germline, CDR1 LNHDA and CDR2 SQIVND (reference sequence). CDR3 coding DNA: TGTGCCAGTAGACCCGGACAGGGTCCCTACGAGCAGTACTTC. It codes for CASRPGQGPYEQYF.

The chain couples TRBV7-9 to TRBJ2-5; D is unclear. This CDR3 comprises 13 residues. CDR1 is SEHNR, CDR2 FQNEAQ, per germline (reference sequence). V was cut by 5 bases and J by 2 bases, with 9 bases left in between. This CDR3 is CASSPVLQETQYF. DNA for the CDR3: TGTGCCAGCAGCCCCGTGCTACAAGAGACCCAGTACTTC.

The table lists this clone with a few counts. The genes are TRBV4-1 and TRBJ1-5; D is undetermined. Trimming cost V 3 bases and J 5 bases, with 11 bases left between them. This CDR3 has 14 amino acids. CDR1 and CDR2 (germline): MGHRA, YSYEKL. CDR3 residues: CASSQDTAYQPQHF. CDR3 coding DNA: TGCGCCAGCAGCCAGGATACAGCTTATCAGCCCCAGCATTTT.

This clone was seen only once. The CDR3 DNA reads as TGCGCCAGCAGCTTTAGGATCGAGGACACTGAAGCTTTCTTT. This encodes CASSFRIEDTEAFF. The chain carries TRBV5-1 and TRBJ1-1; no clear D. The CDR3 consists of 14 residues. Trimming stripped 2 bases from V and 3 bases from J, with 11 bases between. The germline V gene encodes CDR1 SGHRS and CDR2 YFSETQ.

The chain couples TRBV28 to TRBJ2-7, with 7 bases that match TRBD1. Germline CDR1 MDHEN, CDR2 SYDVKM. The CDR3 has 15 amino acids. The junction had 12 bases not matched to a gene; V was cut back by 8 bases and J by 2 bases. For the CDR3, the DNA is TGTGCCAGCGGGAACCGGGACAGACCACCCTACGAGCAGTACTTC. This codes for CASGNRDRPPYEQYF.

This clone was picked up a small number of times. The CDR3 sequence is CASSSDRGPYEQYF. The CDR3 region has the DNA TGTGCCAGCAGCTCGGACAGGGGGCCATACGAGCAGTACTTC. The chain has TRBV7-9 and TRBJ2-7; TRBD1 matches at 11 bases. This CDR3 has 14 residues. CDR1 is SEHNR, CDR2 FQNEAQ, per germline (reference sequence). V dropped 4 bases and J dropped 4; count of bases not matched to a gene: 3.

The chain recombines TRBV6-1 with TRBJ2-3; D is unresolved. The CDR3 consists of 16 residues. The ends were cut back, 2 bases at V and 2 bases at J, with 14 bases in the middle. CDR1 and CDR2 from the germline V gene are MNHNS and SASEGT. The CDR3 sequence: CASSERSSRLTDTQYF. The CDR3 DNA follows: TGTGCCAGCAGTGAACGATCCTCCCGACTCACAGATACGCAGTATTTT.

The chain carries TRBV25-1 and TRBJ1-2; D is ambiguous. Trimming cost V 5 bases and J 0 bases, with 7 bases left between them. Germline V gives CDR1 MGHDK, CDR2 SYGVNS. There are 13 residues in the CDR3. The CDR3 DNA follows: TGTGCCAGCAGTCTCGTCTCTAACTATGGCTACACCTTC. This gives the protein CASSLVSNYGYTF.

V usage is TRBV28 and J usage is TRBJ1-4; 7 nucleotides agree with TRBD1. Germline assignment: CDR1 MDHEN and CDR2 SYDVKM. This CDR3 region has 14 residues. V trimming: 1 base; J trimming: 8 bases; junction bases outside the gene matches: 4. The CDR3 region has the DNA TGTGCCAGCAGTTTATACAGGGGCGACGAAAAACTGTTTTTT. This encodes CASSLYRGDEKLFF.

This chain connects TRBV4-2 to TRBJ2-1; 12 bases map to TRBD2. With V trimmed by 2 bases and J by 6 bases, 5 bases remained unmatched. The CDR3 sequence is 16 residues long. Germline V gives CDR1 LGHNA, CDR2 YNFKEQ. The CDR3 DNA reads as TGTGCCAGCAGCCAACCCGAGGGACTAGCGGGCAATGAGCAGTTCTTC. Amino acid sequence: CASSQPEGLAGNEQFF.